The 30 T cell receptor beta chains presented below share a single source sample, sequenced in a study of shared T cell receptors in the human thymus. Sequenced by immunoSEQ multiplex PCR; TCRdb stores in-frame clones only, minus some. Of about 660,000 clones in the sample, around 89% were seen once. This sample was also put to use in a study of human thymus T cells.

Specimen: thymocytes. Receptor source: a boy in the first two years of life with a congenital heart defect.

This clone has only a few counts. The V and J genes are TRBV5-6 and TRBJ2-1, with 8 positions matching TRBD1. The CDR3 covers 16 residues. Germline lookup yields CDR1 SGHDT and CDR2 YYEEEE. V lost 1 base and J lost 8; bases outside the gene matches: 11. CDR3 protein: CASSLNGQGSLYEQFF. The CDR3, as DNA: TGTGCCAGCAGCTTGAACGGACAGGGTAGCTTGTATGAGCAGTTCTTC.

This rearrangement joins TRBV4-3 to TRBJ2-1; 11 bases agree with TRBD2. From germline, CDR1 is LGHNA and CDR2 YSLEER. The CDR3 totals 17 residues. J was trimmed by 3 bases and V by 0 bases; bases with no gene match: 4. The CDR3 DNA reads as TGCGCCAGCAGCCAAGATAGGACTAGCGGGCGCTACAATGAGCAGTTCTTC. It specifies CASSQDRTSGRYNEQFF.

The gene calls are TRBV4-2 and TRBJ1-2; TRBD1 matches at 7 bases. Losses at the gene ends were 4 bases for V and 7 bases for J; bases not matched to a gene: 9. The CDR3 contains 14 residues. Germline values: CDR1 LGHNA, CDR2 YNFKEQ. CDR3 in amino acids: CASSRETGDPGYTF. The CDR3 region has the DNA TGTGCCAGCAGCCGAGAAACAGGGGACCCTGGCTACACCTTC.

This chain connects TRBV5-3 to TRBJ2-5; 9 positions match TRBD1. TRBV5-3 is an open reading frame whose function is uncertain. The CDR3 covers 13 residues. Losses at the gene ends were 4 bases for V and 4 bases for J; bases not matched to a gene: 2. The CDR3 here is CARSATGGETQYF. As DNA, the CDR3 is TGTGCCAGAAGCGCGACAGGGGGAGAGACCCAGTACTTC.

The genes are TRBV4-2 and TRBJ2-3; 9 positions match TRBD2. Per the germline V gene, CDR1 is LGHNA and CDR2 is YNFKEQ. J gave up 1 base and V 4 bases, and 6 bases lay outside the gene matches. This CDR3 comprises 16 residues. The DNA of the CDR3 is TGTGCCAGCAGCCCCCAGCGACTAGCGGGCACAGATACGCAGTATTTT. It translates to CASSPQRLAGTDTQYF.

DNA of the CDR3: TGTGCCAGCAGTGTCCAGACTAGCGGCTACGAGCAGTACTTC. This sequence encodes CASSVQTSGYEQYF. V is TRBV6-1 and J is TRBJ2-7; 9 bases agree with TRBD2. V trimming: 4 bases; J trimming: 3 bases; junction bases outside the gene matches: 4. Per the germline V gene, CDR1 is MNHNS and CDR2 is SASEGT. The CDR3 spans 14 residues.

V usage is TRBV7-2 and J usage is TRBJ2-5; TRBD2 aligns across 12 bases. Germline V gene lookup returns CDR1 SGHTA and CDR2 FQGNSA. Germline trimming cut 1 base from V and 9 bases from J; bases unmatched to any gene: 9. The length of the CDR3 is 16 residues. CDR3 nucleotides: TGTGCCAGCAGCTTAGACGGACTAGCGGGATTAAGTCCCCAGTACTTC. This gives the protein CASSLDGLAGLSPQYF.

The V gene is TRBV11-2, the J gene TRBJ1-1; weak D call: TRBD1 (5 bases). The CDR3 extends over 15 amino acids. Trimming removed 8 bases from V and 1 base from J, with 17 bases in between. The germline gives CDR1 SGHAT, CDR2 FQNNGV. The CDR3 DNA follows: TGTGCCAGCCTAGCGCGGGGGGGGAGGAACACTGAAGCTTTCTTT. Amino acid sequence: CASLARGGRNTEAFF. The variable domain in full, completed from reference TRBV11-2 and TRBJ1-1, reads EAGVAQSPRYKIIEKRQSVAFWCNPISGHATLYWYQQILGQGPKLLIQFQNNGVVDDSQLPKDRFSAERLKGVDSTLKIQPAKLEDSAVYLCASLARGGRNTEAFFGQGTRLTVV.

The gene calls are TRBV25-1 and TRBJ2-1; 10 bases line up with TRBD1. Germline assignment: CDR1 MGHDK and CDR2 SYGVNS. This CDR3 comprises 15 residues. V gave up 6 bases and J gave up 10 bases; unmatched junction bases: 12. Here the CDR3 DNA reads TGTGCCAGCAGAATCGGTAGACAGGGGGCCGGAGAGCAGTTCTTC. Translation: CASRIGRQGAGEQFF.

The table lists this clone with a few counts. This chain connects TRBV5-5 to TRBJ1-3, with TRBD1 matching 7 bases. CDR3 length: 15 amino acids. J lost 0 bases, V lost 4 bases, and 4 bases had no gene match. Germline V gives CDR1 SGHKS, CDR2 YYEKEE (reference sequence). In DNA form, the CDR3 reads TGTGCCAGCAGCGGACAGGCTCACTCTGGAAACACCATATATTTT. It translates to CASSGQAHSGNTIYF.

The chain has TRBV5-4 and TRBJ2-5, with 9 bases matching TRBD2. The CDR3 length is 14 residues. Losses at the gene ends were 4 bases for V and 5 bases for J; bases not matched to a gene: 6. The germline V gene encodes CDR1 SGHNT and CDR2 YYREEE (reference sequence). The CDR3 loop is CASSGGRAMETQYF. The CDR3 nucleotides read TGTGCCAGCAGCGGCGGGAGGGCCATGGAGACCCAGTACTTC.

The chain is built from TRBV9 and TRBJ2-7, with 10 bases lining up with TRBD2. V gave up 3 bases and J gave up 2 bases; unmatched junction bases: 2. The CDR3 consists of 14 residues. The germline gives CDR1 SGDLS, CDR2 YYNGEE. The CDR3 spells CASSGTSGTYEQYF. The CDR3 DNA sequence: TGTGCCAGCAGCGGGACTAGCGGTACCTACGAGCAGTACTTC.

The chain is built from TRBV4-3 and TRBJ2-3; 8 bases map to TRBD2. Germline CDR1 and CDR2: LGHNA and YSLEER. J lost 6 bases, V lost 4 bases, and 9 bases had no gene match. CDR3 length: 15 amino acids. CDR3 protein: CASSPRTSRADTQYF. The CDR3, as DNA: TGCGCCAGCAGCCCGAGGACTAGCAGGGCGGATACGCAGTATTTT.

This clone was detected a few times. The chain recombines TRBV14 with TRBJ2-1, with TRBD2 matching 10 bases. The trim removed 4 bases at V and 3 bases at J, leaving 3 bases unmatched. The CDR3 is 15 amino acids. Germline CDR1 and CDR2: SGHDN and FVKESK. CDR3 in amino acids: CASSPSGGVYNEQFF. For the CDR3, the DNA is TGTGCCAGCAGCCCCAGCGGGGGGGTCTACAATGAGCAGTTCTTC.

The chain employs TRBV6-4 and TRBJ2-3; D is ambiguous. The germline V gene encodes CDR1 MRHNA and CDR2 SNTAGT. The CDR3 runs 14 residues. Deletions cut 0 bases from V and 5 bases from J, with 9 bases between. The CDR3: CASSDSKRGDTQYF. Written as DNA, the CDR3 is TGTGCCAGCAGTGACTCGAAGCGAGGAGATACGCAGTATTTT.

The chain recombines TRBV5-1 with TRBJ2-4; TRBD1 might be the D (6 bases). CDR1 SGHRS and CDR2 YFSETQ come from the germline V gene. V lost 4 bases, J lost 8 bases, and 25 bases lay in between. This CDR3 has 17 residues. The CDR3 loop is CASSLRGTRDKPYIQYF. CDR3 coding DNA: TGCGCCAGCAGCCTACGTGGGACACGGGACAAGCCGTACATTCAGTACTTC.

V and J are TRBV5-1 and TRBJ2-7, with 8 bases matching TRBD2. The ends lost 0 bases at V and 0 bases at J; junction bases unmatched: 8. The CDR3 covers 17 residues. Germline lookup yields CDR1 SGHRS and CDR2 YFSETQ. The CDR3 reads CASSLGLARGTSYEQYF. The CDR3, as DNA: TGCGCCAGCAGCTTGGGACTAGCGAGGGGAACCTCCTACGAGCAGTACTTC.

Here the CDR3 reads CASSLGRQGATHSGANVLTF. CDR3 in DNA: TGCGCCAGCAGCTTAGGGCGACAGGGGGCGACGCACTCTGGGGCCAACGTCCTGACTTTC. The rearrangement links TRBV5-1 to TRBJ2-6; TRBD1 agrees at 10 bases. V was pared by 2 bases and J by 0 bases, with 11 bases of the junction left unmatched. CDR3 size: 20 residues. Germline CDR1 reads SGHRS; CDR2 reads YFSETQ.

The chain combines TRBV13 with TRBJ2-1; no definite D call. In germline, CDR1 is PRHDT, CDR2 FYEKMQ (reference sequence). This CDR3 comprises 11 residues. V was pared by 9 bases and J by 5 bases, with 8 bases between. CDR3 protein: CARENDNEQFF. The CDR3 bases are TGTGCCAGGGAGAACGACAATGAGCAGTTCTTC.

The rearrangement uses TRBV7-2 and TRBJ2-7, with 7 bases aligning to TRBD2. This CDR3 comprises 17 residues. Germline values: CDR1 SGHTA, CDR2 FQGNSA. V was clipped by 6 bases and J by 2 bases; unmatched bases: 16. In DNA form, the CDR3 reads TGTGCCAGCAGGGCTCTTGGGTGTGGGAGGGTACCCTACGAGCAGTACTTC. It translates to CASRALGCGRVPYEQYF. Combining the CDR3 with reference TRBV7-2 and TRBJ2-7 gives the whole variable domain GAGVSQSPSNKVTEKGKDVELRCDPISGHTALYWYRQSLGQGLEFLIYFQGNSAPDKSGLPSDRFSAERTGGSVSTLTIQRTQQEDSAVYLCASRALGCGRVPYEQYFGPGTRLTVT.

This clone turned up a few times. This sequence joins TRBV6-5 and TRBJ2-3; maybe TRBD2 (6 bases). Germline V gene lookup returns CDR1 MNHEY and CDR2 SVGAGI. Trimming stripped 4 bases from V and 3 bases from J, with 8 bases between. The CDR3 covers 13 residues. The CDR3, as DNA: TGTGCCAGCAGTTCCGGACTAACAGATACGCAGTATTTT. Translated: CASSSGLTDTQYF.

The chain links TRBV11-2 to TRBJ2-1, with 7 bases that match TRBD2. The J segment lost 6 bases and the V segment lost 8 bases, leaving 16 bases of the junction unmatched. The CDR3 consists of 16 residues. Germline CDR1 is SGHAT and CDR2 is FQNNGV. CDR3 in amino acids: CASAPHGLGETNEQFF. DNA of the CDR3: TGTGCCAGCGCACCGCACGGACTAGGGGAGACCAATGAGCAGTTCTTC.

The chain carries TRBV11-2 and TRBJ2-7; 11 nucleotides line up with TRBD2. The trim removed 3 bases at V and 5 bases at J, leaving 6 bases unmatched. Per the germline V gene, CDR1 is SGHAT and CDR2 is FQNNGV. The CDR3 spans 15 residues. This CDR3 reads CASSLLAGGRNEQYF. The CDR3 DNA reads TGTGCCAGCAGCTTGTTAGCGGGAGGGCGGAACGAGCAGTACTTC. The variable domain in full, with the rest retrieved from reference TRBV11-2 and TRBJ2-7, is EAGVAQSPRYKIIEKRQSVAFWCNPISGHATLYWYQQILGQGPKLLIQFQNNGVVDDSQLPKDRFSAERLKGVDSTLKIQPAKLEDSAVYLCASSLLAGGRNEQYFGPGTRLTVT.

CDR3 in amino acids: CASSRGTGRGTEAFF. CDR3 nucleotides: TGCGCCAGCAGCCGCGGGACCGGGAGAGGGACTGAAGCTTTCTTT. The chain uses TRBV5-1 and TRBJ1-1; TRBD1 might be the D (5 bases). This CDR3 has 15 residues. V lost 4 bases and J 5 bases, leaving 18 bases between the germline ends. In germline, CDR1 is SGHRS, CDR2 YFSETQ.

The rearrangement joins TRBV7-2 to TRBJ2-3, with D perhaps TRBD2 (6 bases). The CDR3 contains 19 residues. Trimming pared 4 bases from V and 2 bases from J, leaving 25 bases between. Germline V CDR1 and CDR2: SGHTA, FQGNSA. Here the CDR3 reads CASSSLPGTWVGHTDTQYF. The CDR3 region has the DNA TGTGCCAGCAGCTCCCTCCCGGGGACTTGGGTCGGTCACACAGATACGCAGTATTTT.

The rearrangement links TRBV7-6 to TRBJ2-2; tentative D call: TRBD2 (5 bases). Trimming stripped 0 bases from V and 3 bases from J, with 26 bases between. Germline V gene lookup returns CDR1 SGHVS and CDR2 FNYEAQ. The CDR3 is 21 residues long. The CDR3 reads CASSLAVRILLLSSDTGELFF. CDR3 bases: TGTGCCAGCAGCTTAGCGGTCAGAATCTTACTACTAAGTAGCGACACCGGGGAGCTGTTTTTT.

With respect to this clone: At one end, the junction sequence differs from germline, possibly due to a read error. The CDR3: CASSLAGVSYEQYF. The CDR3 DNA sequence: TGTGCCAGCAGTTTAGCGGGAGTTAGCTACGAGCAGTACTTC. The rearrangement links TRBV7-6 to TRBJ2-7; 9 bases fit TRBD2. This CDR3 is 14 amino acids long. Per the germline V gene, CDR1 is SGHVS and CDR2 is FNYEAQ.

This clone was counted only a few times. The chain carries TRBV4-3 and TRBJ2-3; the match to TRBD2 covers 10 bases. CDR1 is LGHNA and CDR2 is YSLEER in the germline V gene. V gave up 1 base and J gave up 2 bases; unmatched junction bases: 9. The CDR3 has 18 amino acids. In DNA, the CDR3 is TGCGCCAGCAGCCAAGGCCATAGCGGACTAGCGGACACAGATACGCAGTATTTT. Translated, it gives CASSQGHSGLADTDTQYF.

The chain is built from TRBV10-3 and TRBJ2-5, with a possible D match to TRBD2 (5 bases). V was pared by 10 bases and J by 6 bases, with 24 bases between. The CDR3 is 15 residues long. CDR1 and CDR2 (germline): ENHRY, SYGVKD. CDR3 bases: TGTGCCACCGGTCTTACCGACTACCAAGGGAAGACCCAGTACTTC. It encodes CATGLTDYQGKTQYF.

The genes are TRBV30 and TRBJ1-1; D call uncertain. Trimming removed 1 base at V and 3 bases at J, with 12 bases between. The CDR3 is 14 amino acids. CDR1 is GTSNPN, CDR2 SVGIG, per germline (reference sequence). CDR3 in amino acids: CAWSDVRWDTEAFF. CDR3 sequence (DNA): TGTGCCTGGAGTGATGTGAGGTGGGACACTGAAGCTTTCTTT. The whole variable domain, remainder taken from reference TRBV30 and TRBJ1-1, is SQTIHQWPATLVQPVGSPLSLECTVEGTSNPNLYWYRQAAGRGLQLLFYSVGIGQISSEVPQNLSASRPQDRQFILSSKKLLLSDSGFYLCAWSDVRWDTEAFFGQGTRLTVV.